The TCR beta chain described here comes from a study of graft-versus-host responses after intestinal transplantation. Study-level points and caveats: Recipient-marrow GvH clones were detected, some having first appeared in ileum or blood.

Using immunoSEQ multiplex PCR, the repertoire was profiled, and TCRdb retains in-frame clones only, with some absent. The data contain 95,000 to 150,000 clones, about 95% of them singletons. CDR1 is MGHRA, CDR2 YSYEKL, per germline. The CDR3 has 13 residues. Of note for this clone: No antigen is known for it.

Specimen: unstimulated CD8+ T cells sorted from spleen or lymph node cells, collected before intestinal transplant. V usage is TRBV4-1 and J usage is TRBJ2-5, with D maybe TRBD1 (6 bases). Near its end, the DNA agrees better with TRBJ2-7, so the J call may be wrong. The TCR comes from a human donor who received an intestinal transplant. The CDR3 region has the DNA TGCGCCAGCAGCCTCGGACAGTCCTACGAGCAGTACTTC. Translated: CASSLGQSYEQYF.